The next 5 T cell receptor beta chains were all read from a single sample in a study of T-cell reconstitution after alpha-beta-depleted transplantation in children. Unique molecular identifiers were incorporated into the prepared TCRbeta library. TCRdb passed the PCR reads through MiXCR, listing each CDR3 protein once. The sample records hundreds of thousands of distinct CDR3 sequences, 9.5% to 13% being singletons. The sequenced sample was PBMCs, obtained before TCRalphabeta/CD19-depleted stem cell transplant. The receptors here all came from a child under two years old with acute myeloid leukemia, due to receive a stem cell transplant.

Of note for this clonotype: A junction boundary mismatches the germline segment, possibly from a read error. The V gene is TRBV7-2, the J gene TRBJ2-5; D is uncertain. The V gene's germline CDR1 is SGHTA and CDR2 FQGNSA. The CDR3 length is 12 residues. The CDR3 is CASSLDLKTLYF. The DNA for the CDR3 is TGTGCCAGCAGCTTAGACCTGAAGACCCTGTACTTC. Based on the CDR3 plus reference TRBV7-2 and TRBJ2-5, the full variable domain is GAGVSQSPSNKVTEKGKDVELRCDPISGHTALYWYRQSLGQGLEFLIYFQGNSAPDKSGLPSDRFSAERTGGSVSTLTIQRTQQEDSAVYLCASSLDLKTLYFGPGTRLLVL.

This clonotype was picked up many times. CDR3 nucleotide sequence: TGCGCCAGCAGCGTACGGGAAAACACAGATACGCAGTATTTT. Protein: CASSVRENTDTQYF. The chain joins TRBV5-1 to TRBJ2-3; the D gene is possibly TRBD2 (5 bases). The V end was cut by 4 bases, the J end by 2 bases, with 11 bases between. The CDR3 is 14 residues long. Germline CDR1 is SGHRS and CDR2 is YFSETQ. Supplemented by reference TRBV5-1 and TRBJ2-3, the full variable domain reads KAGVTQTPRYLIKTRGQQVTLSCSPISGHRSVSWYQQTPGQGLQFLFEYFSETQRNKGNFPGRFSGRQFSNSRSEMNVSTLELGDSALYLCASSVRENTDTQYFGPGTRLTVL.

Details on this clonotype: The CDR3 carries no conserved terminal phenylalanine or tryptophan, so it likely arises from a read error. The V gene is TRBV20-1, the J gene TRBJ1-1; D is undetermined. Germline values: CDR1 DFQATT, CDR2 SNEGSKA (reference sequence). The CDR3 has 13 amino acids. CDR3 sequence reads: CSVAPEEGTDAFL. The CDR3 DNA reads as TGCAGTGTAGCTCCGGAAGAGGGCACTGATGCTTTCTTA.

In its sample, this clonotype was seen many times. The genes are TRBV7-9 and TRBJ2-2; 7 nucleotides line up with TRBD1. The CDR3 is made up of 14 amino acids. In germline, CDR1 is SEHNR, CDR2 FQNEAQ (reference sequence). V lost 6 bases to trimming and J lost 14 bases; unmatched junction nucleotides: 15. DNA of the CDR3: TGTGCCAGCAGAACACAGGGGCCTTTCGGAGGACTGTTTTTT. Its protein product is CASRTQGPFGGLFF.

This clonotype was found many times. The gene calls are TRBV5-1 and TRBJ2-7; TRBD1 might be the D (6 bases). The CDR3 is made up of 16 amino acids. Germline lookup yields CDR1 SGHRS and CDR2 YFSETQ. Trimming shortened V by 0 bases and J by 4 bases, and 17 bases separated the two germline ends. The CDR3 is CASSLVTGPVLYEQYF. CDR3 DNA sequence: TGCGCCAGCAGCTTGGTAACAGGGCCCGTATTATACGAGCAGTACTTC.